These T cell receptor beta chains were read from a single sample in a study of blood T cell repertoires in COVID-19. Repertoires were generated with immunoSEQ multiplex PCR, while TCRdb's copy carries only in-frame clones and drops some. The sample shows under 300,000 clones, about 76% of them seen only once. The sample consisted of peripheral blood. Receptors originate from a woman aged 55-75 years with active or convalescent COVID-19. CDR3s include the opening cysteine and the closing phenylalanine or tryptophan. A D gene is named only where the DNA matches it firmly. The size field is filled for only some rows; it gives once, few, many or a size class.

clone_size d_call v_call cdr3_aa
few - TRBV11-3 CASSPTGPASPNYGYTF
- TRBD1 TRBV29-1 CSVSTAGGGYTF
- TRBD2 TRBV24-1 CATSEGWDYRIPNEQFF
- - TRBV27 CASGTLYGYTF
- - TRBV19 CASSIRGPPYYGYTF
- - TRBV3-1/TRBV3-2 CASSQAAGRLSGNTIYF
- - TRBV15 CATSRDRGTGNQPQHF
- - TRBV3-1/TRBV3-2 CASSQVQGVGYGYTF
- - TRBV10-3 CAISDRAPNEKLFF
- - TRBV25-1 CASSERGSTEAFF
- - TRBV29-1 CSVRFSATNAYEQYF
- - TRBV4-2 CASSQNPRYSYEQYF
- - TRBV7-3 CASSLWHSPPHEQFF
- - TRBV6-4 CASNPPGNTEAFF
- TRBD1 TRBV3-1/TRBV3-2 CASSHGQGSYNEQFF